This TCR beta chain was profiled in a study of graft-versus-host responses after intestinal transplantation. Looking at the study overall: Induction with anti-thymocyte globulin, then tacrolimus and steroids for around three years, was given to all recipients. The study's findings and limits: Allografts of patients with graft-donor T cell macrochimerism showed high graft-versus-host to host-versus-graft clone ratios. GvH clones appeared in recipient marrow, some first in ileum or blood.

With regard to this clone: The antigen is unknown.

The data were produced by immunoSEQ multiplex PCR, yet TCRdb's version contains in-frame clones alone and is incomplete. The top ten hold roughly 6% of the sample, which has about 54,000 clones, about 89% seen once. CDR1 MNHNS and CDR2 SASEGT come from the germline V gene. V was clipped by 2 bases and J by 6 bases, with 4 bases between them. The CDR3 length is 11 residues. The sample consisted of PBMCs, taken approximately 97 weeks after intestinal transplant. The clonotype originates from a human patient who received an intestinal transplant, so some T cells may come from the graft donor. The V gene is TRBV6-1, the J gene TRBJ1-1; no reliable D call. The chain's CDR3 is CASSELSEAFF. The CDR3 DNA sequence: TGTGCCAGCAGTGAACTCTCTGAAGCTTTCTTT.